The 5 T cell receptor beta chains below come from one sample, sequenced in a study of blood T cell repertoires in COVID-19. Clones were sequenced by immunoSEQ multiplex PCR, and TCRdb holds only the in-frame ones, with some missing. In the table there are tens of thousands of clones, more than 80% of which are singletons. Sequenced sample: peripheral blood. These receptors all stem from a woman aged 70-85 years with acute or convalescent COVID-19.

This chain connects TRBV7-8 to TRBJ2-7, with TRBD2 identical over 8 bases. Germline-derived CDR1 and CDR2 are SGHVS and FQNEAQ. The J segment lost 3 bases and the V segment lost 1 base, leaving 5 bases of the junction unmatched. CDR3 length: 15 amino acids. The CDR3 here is CASSLGVAGLYEQYF. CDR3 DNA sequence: TGTGCCAGCAGCTTAGGCGTAGCGGGACTCTACGAGCAGTACTTC.

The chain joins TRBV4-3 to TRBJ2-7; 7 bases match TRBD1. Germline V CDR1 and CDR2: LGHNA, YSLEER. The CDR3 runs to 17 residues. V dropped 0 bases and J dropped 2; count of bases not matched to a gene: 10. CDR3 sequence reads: CASSQEVIRDRPYEQYF. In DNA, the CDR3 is TGCGCCAGCAGCCAAGAAGTGATCCGGGACAGACCCTACGAGCAGTACTTC.

The CDR3 is CASSSPGQGQDTEAFF. The DNA of the CDR3 is TGTGCCAGCAGTTCGCCGGGACAGGGACAGGACACTGAAGCTTTCTTT. The chain recombines TRBV7-9 with TRBJ1-1; TRBD1 matches at 9 bases. Losses at the gene ends were 6 bases for V and 3 bases for J; bases not matched to a gene: 11. Germline V gene sequence: CDR1 SEHNR, CDR2 FQNEAQ (reference sequence). This CDR3 comprises 16 residues.

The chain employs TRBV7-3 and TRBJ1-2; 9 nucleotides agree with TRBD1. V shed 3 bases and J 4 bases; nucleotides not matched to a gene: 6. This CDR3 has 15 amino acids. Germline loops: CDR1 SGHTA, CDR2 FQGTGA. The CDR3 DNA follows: TGTGCCAGCAGCTTTGGGACAGGGAATAGCTATGGCTACACCTTC. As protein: CASSFGTGNSYGYTF. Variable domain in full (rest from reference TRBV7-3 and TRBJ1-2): GAGVSQTPSNKVTEKGKYVELRCDPISGHTALYWYRQSLGQGPEFLIYFQGTGAADDSGLPNDRFFAVRPEGSVSTLKIQRTERGDSAVYLCASSFGTGNSYGYTFGSGTRLTVV.

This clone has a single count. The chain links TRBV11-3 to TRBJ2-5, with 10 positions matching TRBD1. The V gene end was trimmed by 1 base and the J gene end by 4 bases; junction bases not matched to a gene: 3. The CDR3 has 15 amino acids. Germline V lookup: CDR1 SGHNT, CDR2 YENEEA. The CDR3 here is CASSLGRDRGETQYF. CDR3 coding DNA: TGTGCCAGCAGCTTAGGAAGGGACAGGGGAGAGACCCAGTACTTC.